This T cell receptor (beta chain) was obtained from a study of blood T cell repertoires in COVID-19. Study background: Acute-phase and convalescent COVID-19 samples originated in the United States, Italy and Spain. PBMCs, B-cell-depleted T cells, or T cells provided the cDNA or gDNA that made up the material.

Cohorts were assigned according to the clinical history that participants reported. Repertoires were generated with immunoSEQ multiplex PCR, while TCRdb's copy carries only in-frame clones and drops some. Here the sample spans approximately 220,000 clones, 83% being singletons. CDR3 size: 12 residues. Germline V CDR1 and CDR2: SQVTM, ANQGSEA. The ends were cut back, 7 bases at V and 2 bases at J, with 11 bases in the middle. The specimen sequenced was PBMCs or T cells enriched from blood (not recorded which). This sequence was found in a woman in her 50s who had been exposed to COVID-19. The chain employs TRBV29-1 and TRBJ1-2; perhaps TRBD1 as D (6 bases). The CDR3 protein is CSGQTGNYGYTF. For the CDR3, the DNA is TGCAGCGGGCAAACAGGGAACTATGGCTACACCTTC.